These T cell receptor beta chains were read from a single sample in a study of shared clonotypes between healthy human individuals. Produced via immunoSEQ multiplex PCR; TCRdb's table is partial and in-frame only. The sample has about a million clones; roughly 80% are singletons. The sample was memory CD4+ T cells from PBMCs. These receptors were collected from a man between 18 and 29 years old in good health. Some clones in this sample may be carry-over from other donors' samples. The CDR3 runs from the conserved cysteine through the conserved F or W.

>TRBV5-1
CASSLGAGGHAFF
>TRBV15
CATSRDAQYQETQYF
>TRBV10-1
CASIEGGRVTYNEQFF
>TRBV10-3
CAISAGSNTGELFF
>TRBV20-1
CSASPRDTQYF
>TRBV6-4
CASSLSGFTDTQYF
>TRBV5-8
CASSFEAGVLFF
>TRBV7-2
CASSFGQPSVVGYTF
>TRBV28
CAGQTNTGELFF
>TRBV4-2
CASSQDSRGHYGYTF
>TRBV6-4
CASSRAASGYEQYF
>TRBV11-2
CASSLDPPPGRKETQYF
>TRBV18
CASSPRQGADTEAFF
>TRBV15
CATGTGQGPDTQYF
>TRBV5-4
CASSTPPGQGYNEQFF
>TRBV28
CASSSGTGELFF
>TRBV5-1
CASSFEGTSYNEQFF
>TRBV5-4
CASSLPTGENTEAFF
>TRBV2
CASRWDSTSTDTQYF
>TRBV5-4
CASSVLAGGPTDTQYF
>TRBV11-2
CASSPTLYNEQFF
>TRBV9
CASSVGVKAGGLWDNEQFF
>TRBV9
CASSVGPGGVYEQYF
>TRBV4-1
CASSRRTGDSTDTQYF
>TRBV2
CATQVGGFNSPLHF
>TRBV27
CASSLARGYGYTF
>TRBV2
CASKVSLKSNQPQHF
>TRBV6-5
CASKLATDNEQFF
>TRBV5-1
CASFITPGGTDTQYF
>TRBV5-1
CASSLDMESYEQYF
>TRBV5-4
CASSRQTGNDEQYF
>TRBV7-2
CASSSSYSYNEQFF
>TRBV23-1
CASTLHWGLVYGYTF
>TRBV4-1
CASSQGLAGVVETQYF
>TRBV11-3
CASSRENTGELFF
>TRBV5-8
CASSLDGNQPQHF
>TRBV7-8
CASSLGQTNEKLFF
>TRBV7-9
CASSLLGTPYNEQFF
>TRBV7-8
CASSFPQGAGGYTF
>TRBV28
CASNFHGLALAGELFF
>TRBV5-5
CASSLAPGHRNYGYTF
>TRBV28
CASSLPPGEGGYTF
>TRBV5-1
CASRPHGAGYLPNVKLFF
>TRBV25-1
CASSEYRTSGEKLFF
>TRBV30
CAWSIRDGVEQYF
>TRBV12-5
CASGLGDIYYNEQFF
>TRBV29-1
CSAQPILGQVYNEQFF
>TRBV9
CASSVVQTVTNTEAFF
>TRBV7-2
CASRRGGFNEQFF
>TRBV29-1
CSVGSGGHEQYF
>TRBV28
CASSLFQTGLDEQYF
>TRBV5-4
CASSRAGGNQPQHF
>TRBV28
CASSSTTPSRGELFF
>TRBV28
CASSFPDSTGGTQYF
>TRBV4-2
CASSQDWTGYNEQFF
>TRBV10-3
CATRSIADPQETQYF
>TRBV30
CAWSLTGELFF
>TRBV4-3
CASSQDRGRPSYEQYF
>TRBV28
CASSFASELGVRGDEQYF
>TRBV6-1
CASISGTSGRWYF